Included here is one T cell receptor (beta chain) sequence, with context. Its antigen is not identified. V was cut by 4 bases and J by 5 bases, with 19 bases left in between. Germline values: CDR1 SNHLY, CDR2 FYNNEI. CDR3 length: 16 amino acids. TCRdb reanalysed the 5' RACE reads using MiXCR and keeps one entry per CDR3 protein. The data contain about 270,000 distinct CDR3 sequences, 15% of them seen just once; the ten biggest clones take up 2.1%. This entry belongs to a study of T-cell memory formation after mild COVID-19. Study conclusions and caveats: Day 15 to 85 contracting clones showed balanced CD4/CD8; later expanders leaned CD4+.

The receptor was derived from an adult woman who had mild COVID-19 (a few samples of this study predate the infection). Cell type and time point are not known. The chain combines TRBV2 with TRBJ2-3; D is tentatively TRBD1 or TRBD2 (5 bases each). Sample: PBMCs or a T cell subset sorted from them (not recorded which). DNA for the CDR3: TGTGCCAGCAGTGTTAGACCAACGTCGGGGCGAGATACGCAGTATTTT. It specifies CASSVRPTSGRDTQYF.